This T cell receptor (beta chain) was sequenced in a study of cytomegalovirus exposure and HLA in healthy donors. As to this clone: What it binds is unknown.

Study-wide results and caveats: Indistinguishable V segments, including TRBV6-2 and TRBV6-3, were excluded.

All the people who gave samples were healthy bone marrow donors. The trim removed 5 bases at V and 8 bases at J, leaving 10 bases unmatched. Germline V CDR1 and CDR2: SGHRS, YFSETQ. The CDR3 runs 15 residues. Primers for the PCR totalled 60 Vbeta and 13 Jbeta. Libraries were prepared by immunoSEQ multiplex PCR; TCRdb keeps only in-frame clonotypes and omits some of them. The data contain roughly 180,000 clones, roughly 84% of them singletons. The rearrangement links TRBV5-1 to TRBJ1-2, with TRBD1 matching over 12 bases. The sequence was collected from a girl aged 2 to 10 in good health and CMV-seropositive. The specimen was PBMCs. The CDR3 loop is CASRETGQGARGYTF. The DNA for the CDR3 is TGCGCCAGCAGAGAGACGGGACAGGGGGCGAGGGGCTACACCTTC.